One TCR beta chain is described in this entry. The source of the sample is a study of cytotoxic CD8 clonotypes in ibrutinib-treated CLL. Whole-study context: Results showed some 25 partial and 2 complete responses; following median around six years, around 15 remained remitted, about 12 advanced.

Germline-derived CDR1 and CDR2 are LGHNA and YNFKEQ. Trimming cost V 1 base and J 3 bases; bases outside gene matches: 10. This CDR3 is 17 amino acids long. Depths of 1 in 200,000 to 1 in 1 million T cells were the sequencing target. Repertoires were generated with immunoSEQ multiplex PCR, while TCRdb's copy carries only in-frame clones and drops some. The data show more than 200,000 clones, 70% seen once. The chain couples TRBV4-2 to TRBJ2-7; 9 bases line up with TRBD1. Here the sequenced sample was PBMCs, taken after 24 months of ibrutinib treatment. The TCR originated in a human donor with chronic lymphocytic leukemia. The CDR3 coding sequence is TGTGCCAGCAGCCAAGTATACAGGGGGCCCGACTACTACGAGCAGTACTTC. Its translation: CASSQVYRGPDYYEQYF.